The table lists the clone carrying this T cell receptor (beta chain) with a count of one. These data are taken from a study of OX40 agonist ivuxolimab in advanced cancers. As for the study in general: A male proportion of over 70% was recorded, with mean age around 62 years and range roughly 23 to 79. Therapy given before enrollment (anti-PD-1, anti-PD-L1 or anti-CTLA-4) was allowed, and over 35% had some.

Only in-frame clones appear in the TCRdb table, and some are missing; sequencing was by immunoSEQ multiplex PCR. The data hold about 20,000 clones, with just under 85% observed a single time. The germline CDR1 and CDR2 sequences are SGDLS and YYNGEE. This CDR3 contains 15 residues. Trimming pared 5 bases from V and 0 bases from J, leaving 13 bases between. The J gene is TRBJ2-3, the V gene TRBV9; the D call may be TRBD1 or TRBD2 (5 bases each). The receptor was isolated from an adult with an advanced solid tumor such as melanoma, head and neck, liver or kidney cancer. Specimen: CD4+ or CD8+ T cells sorted from blood, collected in a trial of the OX40 agonist ivuxolimab. This chain's CDR3 is CASRSSGLSTDTQYF. CDR3 sequence (DNA): TGTGCCAGCAGGTCGTCGGGGCTAAGCACAGATACGCAGTATTTT.